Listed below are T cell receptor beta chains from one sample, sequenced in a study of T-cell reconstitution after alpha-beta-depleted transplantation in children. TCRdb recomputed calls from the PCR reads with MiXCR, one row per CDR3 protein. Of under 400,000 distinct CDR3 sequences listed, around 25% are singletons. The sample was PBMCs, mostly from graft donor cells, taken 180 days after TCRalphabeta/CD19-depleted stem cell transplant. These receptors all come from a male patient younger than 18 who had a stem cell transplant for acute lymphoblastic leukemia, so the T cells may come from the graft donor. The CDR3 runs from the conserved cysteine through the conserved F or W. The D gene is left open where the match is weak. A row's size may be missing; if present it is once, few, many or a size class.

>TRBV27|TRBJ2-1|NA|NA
TGTGCCAGCAGGCCTGCGGAAGGGGAGAAGAACAATGAGCAGTTCTTC
CASRPAEGEKNNEQFF
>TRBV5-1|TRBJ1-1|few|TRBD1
TGCGCCAGCAGCTTGGGAGGGTCGGGGACAGTTGAAGCTTTCTTT
CASSLGGSGTVEAFF
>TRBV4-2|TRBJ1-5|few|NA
TGTGCCAGCAGCCAAGTCGACTACAGGAATAGCAATCAGCCCCAGCATTTT
CASSQVDYRNSNQPQHF
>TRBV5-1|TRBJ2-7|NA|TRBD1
TGCGCCAGCAGGGGACAGGTAGGACCCTCCTACGAGCAGTACTTC
CASRGQVGPSYEQYF
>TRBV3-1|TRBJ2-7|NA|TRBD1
TGTGCCAGCAGCCAAGAAAGGGACAGAACCTACGAGCAGTACTTC
CASSQERDRTYEQYF
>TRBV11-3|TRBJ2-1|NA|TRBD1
TGTGCCAGCAGCTCTAAGGGGGCAAACTTGCGGAAGTTCTTC
CASSSKGANLRKFF
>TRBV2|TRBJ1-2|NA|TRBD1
TGTGCCAGCACCCTCACAGGGGTGGATGGCTACACCTTC
CASTLTGVDGYTF
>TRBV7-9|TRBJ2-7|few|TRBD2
TGTGCCAGCAGCTTAGCGGGGAGCGGGAGCCACGAGCAGTACTTC
CASSLAGSGSHEQYF
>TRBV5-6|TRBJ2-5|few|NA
TGTGCCAGCACCAAGGAGCCTAACCAAGAGACCCAGTACTTC
CASTKEPNQETQYF
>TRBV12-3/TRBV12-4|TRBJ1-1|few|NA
TGTGCCAGCAGGCACAGGGAGACCCCTCTTATTGAAGCTTTCTTT
CASRHRETPLIEAFF
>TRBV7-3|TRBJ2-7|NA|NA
TGTGCCAGCAGCTTAACAGGAGGCCAGGGGACCTACGAGCAGTACTTC
CASSLTGGQGTYEQYF
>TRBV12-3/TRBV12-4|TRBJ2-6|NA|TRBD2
TGTGCCAGCAGCACGGGACTAGTGGGGACTGGGGCCAACGTCCTGACTTTC
CASSTGLVGTGANVLTF
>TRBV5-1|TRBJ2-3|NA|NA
TGCGCCAGCAGCTTGGGACTAGTTTTTGCAGATACGCAGTATTTT
CASSLGLVFADTQYF
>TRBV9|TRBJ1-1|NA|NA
TGTGCCAGCAGCGTTTGGACGGCCGATGAAGCTTTCTTT
CASSVWTADEAFF
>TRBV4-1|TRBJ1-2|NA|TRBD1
TGCGCCAGCAGCCAGAGGGACAGGGACTATGGCTACACCTTC
CASSQRDRDYGYTF
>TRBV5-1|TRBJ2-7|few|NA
TGCGCCAGCAGCTTGGCCCCGGGATTCTACGAGCAGTACTTC
CASSLAPGFYEQYF
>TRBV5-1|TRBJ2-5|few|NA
TGCGCCAGCAGCCCCGAGGGGATTAGGGAGACCCAGTACTTC
CASSPEGIRETQYF
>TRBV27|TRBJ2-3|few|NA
TGTGCCAGCAGTTTATACAGGACCACAGATACGCAGTATTTT
CASSLYRTTDTQYF
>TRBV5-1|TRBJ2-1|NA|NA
TGCGCCAGCAGGGTCAGGACAAGCTCCTACAATGAGCAGTTCTTC
CASRVRTSSYNEQFF
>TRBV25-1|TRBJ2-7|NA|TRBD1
TGTGCCAGCAGTTCTCCCTGGACAGGGGCCCCCTACGAGCAGTACTTC
CASSSPWTGAPYEQYF
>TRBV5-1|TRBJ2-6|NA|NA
TGCGCCAGCACGGGAGGTGGGGGCGCCGGGGCCAACGTCCTGACTTTC
CASTGGGGAGANVLTF
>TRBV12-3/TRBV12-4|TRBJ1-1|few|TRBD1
TGTGCCAGCAGTTCGTCCGGGACAGGGGTCACTGAAGCTTTCTTT
CASSSSGTGVTEAFF
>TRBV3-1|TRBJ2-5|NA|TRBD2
TGTGCCAGCTCCCAGCAGGAGGGAGCGGGAGAAGAAGAGACCCAGTACTTC
CASSQQEGAGEEETQYF
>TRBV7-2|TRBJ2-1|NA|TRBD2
TGTGCCAGCAGCTTAGCCGGGACTAGCGGGAGGCAGAATGAGCAGTTCTTC
CASSLAGTSGRQNEQFF
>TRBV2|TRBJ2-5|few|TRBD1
TGTGCCAGCACAATCCCGGGACAGGGAGTTGTGGAGACCCAGTACTTC
CASTIPGQGVVETQYF
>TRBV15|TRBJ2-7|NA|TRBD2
TGTGCCACCAGCAGAGGGAGCGGGAGGAAGGACGAGCAGTACTTC
CATSRGSGRKDEQYF
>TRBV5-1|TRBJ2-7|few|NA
TGCGCCAGCAGCAGCGGCGGACTGATATACGAGCAGTACTTC
CASSSGGLIYEQYF
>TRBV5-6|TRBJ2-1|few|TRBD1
TGTGCCAGCAGCTGGCTGGGGGGACAGGGGTCCTACAATGAGCAGTTCTTC
CASSWLGGQGSYNEQFF
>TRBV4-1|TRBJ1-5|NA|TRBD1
TGCGCCAGCAGACCCGAACAGGGGACCTTTAGCAATCAGCCCCAGCATTTT
CASRPEQGTFSNQPQHF
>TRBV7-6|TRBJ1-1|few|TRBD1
TGTGCCAGCAGCTTAACATCGGACAGGTTGAACACTGAAGCTTTCTTT
CASSLTSDRLNTEAFF
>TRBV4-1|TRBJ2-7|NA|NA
TGCGCCAGCAGCCCCATCCTCCCGACAGGAGCCTACGAGCAGTACTTC
CASSPILPTGAYEQYF
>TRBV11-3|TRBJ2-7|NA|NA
TGTGCCAGCAGCTTAGGGTGGGGAAGAAACGAGCAGTACTTC
CASSLGWGRNEQYF
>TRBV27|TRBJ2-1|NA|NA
TGTGCCAGCAGTTTAAACTTAGGGCCCTACAATGAGCAGTTCTTC
CASSLNLGPYNEQFF
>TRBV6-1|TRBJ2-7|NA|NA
TGTGCCAGCAGTCAATATCCGGGACTCAGCTACGAGCAGTACTTC
CASSQYPGLSYEQYF
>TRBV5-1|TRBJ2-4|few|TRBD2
TGCGCCAGCAGCTGGAGCTCCCCGACTAGCGGACATCTAGCCAAAAACATTCAGTACTTC
CASSWSSPTSGHLAKNIQYF
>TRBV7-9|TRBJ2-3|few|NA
TGTGCCAGCAGCTTAAGGACGGCCGCCCCCACAGATACGCAGTATTTT
CASSLRTAAPTDTQYF
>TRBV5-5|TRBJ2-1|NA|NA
TGTGCCAGCAGCCAACAGGTGTGGGGAAACAATGAGCAGTTCTTC
CASSQQVWGNNEQFF
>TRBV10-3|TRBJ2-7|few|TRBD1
TGTGCCATCAGTGACTCCGGGACAGCCAAATACGAGCAGTACTTC
CAISDSGTAKYEQYF
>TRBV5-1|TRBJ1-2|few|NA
TGCGCCAGCAGCTTGGTCCTTAACTATGGCTACACCTTC
CASSLVLNYGYTF
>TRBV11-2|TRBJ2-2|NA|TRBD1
TGTGCCCTCCGTACTGGACAGGGGGGTGGGGAGCTGTTTTTT
CALRTGQGGGELFF
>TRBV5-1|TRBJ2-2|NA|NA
TGCGCCAGCAGCTTGCCAGGATTCCACAGCGGGGAGCTGTTTTTT
CASSLPGFHSGELFF
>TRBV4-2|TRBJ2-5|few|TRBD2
TGTGCCAGCAGCCAAGGGGCCCTAGCGGGGAAAGAGACCCAGTACTTC
CASSQGALAGKETQYF